The T cell receptor (beta chain) described here comes from a study of cytomegalovirus exposure and HLA in healthy donors. The CDR3 extends over 16 amino acids. V lost 3 bases, J lost 0 bases, and 10 bases stayed unmatched. Germline CDR1 reads GTSNPN; CDR2 reads SVGIG (reference sequence). Each of the donors was a healthy bone marrow donor. Use of 60 Vbeta and 13 Jbeta primers characterized the PCR. Sequencing was performed with immunoSEQ multiplex PCR; in TCRdb, only in-frame clones are kept and a portion is missing. Its table records 80,000 to 95,000 clones. Specimen: PBMCs. V is TRBV30 and J is TRBJ1-1, with 7 positions matching TRBD1. The sequence derives from a man aged 50 to 60 in good health and CMV-seropositive. CDR3 in DNA: TGTGCCTGGAGCGGGGGGGACAGTCTCATGAACACTGAAGCTTTCTTT. Protein sequence: CAWSGGDSLMNTEAFF.